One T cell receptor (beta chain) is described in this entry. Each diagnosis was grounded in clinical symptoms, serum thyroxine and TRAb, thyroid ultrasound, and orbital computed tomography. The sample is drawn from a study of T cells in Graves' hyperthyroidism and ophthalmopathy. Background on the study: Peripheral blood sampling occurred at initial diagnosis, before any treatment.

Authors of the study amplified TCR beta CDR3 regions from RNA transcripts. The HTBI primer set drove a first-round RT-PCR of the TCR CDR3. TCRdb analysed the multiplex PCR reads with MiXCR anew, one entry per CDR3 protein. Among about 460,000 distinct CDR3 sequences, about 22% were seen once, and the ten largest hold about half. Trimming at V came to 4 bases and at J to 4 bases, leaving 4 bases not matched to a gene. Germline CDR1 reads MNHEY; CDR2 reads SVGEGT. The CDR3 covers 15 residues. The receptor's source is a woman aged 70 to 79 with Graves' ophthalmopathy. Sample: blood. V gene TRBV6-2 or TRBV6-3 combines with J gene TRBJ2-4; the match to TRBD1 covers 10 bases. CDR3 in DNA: TGTGCCAGCAGTTCCCCGGGACAGGGGAAAAACATTCAGTACTTC. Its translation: CASSSPGQGKNIQYF.